The 21 T cell receptor beta chains listed next were all sequenced from one sample in a study of molecular identifiers for immune sequencing clone quantification. TCRdb fed the PCR reads into MiXCR, producing one record per CDR3 protein. In the table there are tens of thousands of distinct CDR3 sequences, roughly 18% of which are singletons. The sequencing input was naive CD8+ T cells from blood, with Jurkat cell RNA spiked in. The subset denotes: FACS-sorted CD8+CD4-CCR7+CD45RA+ naive T cells. The receptors come from a human donor in good health. Some libraries in this study had Jurkat cell RNA spiked in.

The rearrangement joins TRBV12-3 or TRBV12-4 to TRBJ2-5; 11 nucleotides match TRBD2. CDR3 length: 16 amino acids. With V trimmed by 5 bases and J by 5 bases, 10 bases remained unmatched. CDR3 in amino acids: CASSPLAGGVLETQYF. The CDR3 nucleotides are TGTGCCAGCAGTCCCTTAGCGGGAGGGGTTCTCGAGACCCAGTACTTC.

This chain links TRBV11-3 with TRBJ2-4; a possible D gene is TRBD2 (5 bases). The length of the CDR3 is 16 residues. V was clipped by 4 bases and J by 0 bases, with 13 bases between them. CDR1 is SGHNT and CDR2 is YENEEA in the germline V gene. The CDR3 DNA follows: TGTGCCAGCAGCTCAGCAGGCGGACTAGCCAAAAACATTCAGTACTTC. Translated, it gives CASSSAGGLAKNIQYF.

This clonotype was observed at least ten times. CDR3 nucleotides: TGTGCCAGCAGCTCCGTGATGGGGTTCAATTCACCCCTCCACTTT. It encodes CASSSVMGFNSPLHF. The rearrangement links TRBV7-8 to TRBJ1-6, with no clear D. Germline V CDR1 and CDR2: SGHVS, FQNEAQ. The V end was cut by 4 bases, the J end by 7 bases, with 14 bases between. The CDR3 runs 15 residues.

This clonotype was counted between two and nine times. This chain connects TRBV19 to TRBJ1-2; D is ambiguous. CDR1 and CDR2 from the germline V gene are LNHDA and SQIVND (reference sequence). V lost 7 bases and J lost 5, with 8 bases in between. The CDR3 has 11 amino acids. The CDR3 sequence is CASISFYGYTF. DNA for the CDR3: TGTGCCAGTATCAGTTTTTATGGCTACACCTTC. Drawing the rest from reference TRBV19 and TRBJ1-2, the complete variable domain is DGGITQSPKYLFRKEGQNVTLSCEQNLNHDAMYWYRQDPGQGLRLIYYSQIVNDFQKGDIAEGYSVSREKKESFPLTVTSAQKNPTAFYLCASISFYGYTFGSGTRLTVV.

This clonotype was picked up many times. The V and J genes are TRBV14 and TRBJ2-1; D remains unclear. The CDR3 spans 12 residues. The germline V gene has CDR1 SGHDN and CDR2 FVKESK. V gave up 4 bases and J gave up 8 bases, with 9 bases separating them. In nucleotides, the CDR3 is TGTGCCAGCAGCCCCTACCCGCATGAGCAGTTCTTC. Its protein product is CASSPYPHEQFF. Combining the CDR3 with reference TRBV14 and TRBJ2-1 gives the whole variable domain EAGVTQFPSHSVIEKGQTVTLRCDPISGHDNLYWYRRVMGKEIKFLLHFVKESKQDESGMPNNRFLAERTGGTYSTLKVQPAELEDSGVYFCASSPYPHEQFFGPGTRLTVL.

The CDR3 is CASSQGELGQGAGLAQYF. DNA of the CDR3: TGCGCCAGCAGCCAAGGGGAGCTTGGACAGGGTGCGGGTTTGGCCCAGTACTTC. The chain uses TRBV4-1 and TRBJ2-5; 8 bases line up with TRBD1. In germline, CDR1 is MGHRA, CDR2 YSYEKL. V shed 1 base, J shed 9 bases, and the junction held 19 bases outside the gene matches. The CDR3 has 18 residues.

This clonotype was observed at least ten times. The chain carries TRBV7-8 and TRBJ2-1; D call uncertain. The length of the CDR3 is 17 residues. V was cut by 1 base and J by 3 bases, with 16 bases left in between. Germline V gene data show CDR1 as SGHVS and CDR2 as FQNEAQ. CDR3 region: CASSLGMSINFYNEQFF. The CDR3 DNA reads as TGTGCCAGCAGCTTAGGGATGAGTATTAACTTCTACAATGAGCAGTTCTTC.

This clonotype occurred many times. The chain combines TRBV28 with TRBJ2-2; TRBD2 matches 13 bases. After removal of 3 bases from V and 4 bases from J, the junction contained 8 bases not matched to a gene. The CDR3 has 18 amino acids. Germline V lookup: CDR1 MDHEN, CDR2 SYDVKM. CDR3 in amino acids: CASSFILAGGPSTGELFF. As DNA, the CDR3 is TGTGCCAGCAGTTTTATACTAGCGGGAGGGCCAAGCACCGGGGAGCTGTTTTTT. Complete variable domain (other parts from reference TRBV28 and TRBJ2-2): DVKVTQSSRYLVKRTGEKVFLECVQDMDHENMFWYRQDPGLGLRLIYFSYDVKMKEKGDIPEGYSVSREKKERFSLILESASTNQTSMYLCASSFILAGGPSTGELFFGEGSRLTVL.

This clonotype was seen repeatedly, ten times or more. This chain joins TRBV11-2 and TRBJ1-4; perhaps TRBD1 as D (6 bases). CDR1 SGHAT and CDR2 FQNNGV come from the germline V gene. V lost 8 bases, J lost 6 bases, and 10 bases lay in between. CDR3 length: 12 amino acids. The CDR3 here is CASRDTDEKLFF. CDR3 bases: TGTGCCAGCCGGGACACGGATGAAAAACTGTTTTTT.

This clonotype was seen repeatedly, ten times or more. The rearrangement uses TRBV4-1 and TRBJ2-3; 12 bases map to TRBD2. This CDR3 is 19 amino acids long. Germline V CDR1 and CDR2: MGHRA, YSYEKL. The V and J ends lost 0 bases and 2 bases, in that order; junction bases with no gene match: 9. The CDR3 DNA follows: TGCGCCAGCAGCCAAGAAGGGTTAGCTAGCGGGAGGGCCACAGATACGCAGTATTTT. Translated: CASSQEGLASGRATDTQYF.

This clonotype was counted ten times or more. V usage is TRBV27 and J usage is TRBJ2-5, with D perhaps TRBD1 or TRBD2 (5 bases each). Trimming removed 3 bases at V and 5 bases at J, with 13 bases between. Germline-derived CDR1 and CDR2 are MNHEY and SMNVEV (reference sequence). The CDR3 is 14 residues long. CDR3 coding DNA: TGTGCCAGCAGTTTTTTCCTTGGGGACGAGACCCAGTACTTC. The encoded protein is CASSFFLGDETQYF.

This clonotype has ten or more counts. The rearrangement joins TRBV7-9 to TRBJ2-7; D unclear. CDR1 and CDR2 (germline): SEHNR, FQNEAQ (reference sequence). The CDR3 consists of 13 residues. V lost 0 bases and J 3 bases, leaving 6 bases between the germline ends. CDR3 region: CASSLAPGYEQYF. The CDR3 region has the DNA TGTGCCAGCAGCTTAGCGCCGGGCTACGAGCAGTACTTC.

The chain carries TRBV13 and TRBJ2-2, with 7 bases identical to TRBD2. This CDR3 region has 18 residues. The J segment lost 3 bases and the V segment lost 6 bases, leaving 16 bases of the junction unmatched. From germline, CDR1 is PRHDT and CDR2 FYEKMQ (reference sequence). The CDR3 sequence: CASSTRASREWYTGELFF. CDR3 in DNA: TGTGCCAGCAGTACCCGGGCGTCGCGGGAGTGGTACACCGGGGAGCTGTTTTTT. Full variable domain (outside the CDR3, taken from reference TRBV13 and TRBJ2-2): AAGVIQSPRHLIKEKRETATLKCYPIPRHDTVYWYQQGPGQDPQFLISFYEKMQSDKGSIPDRFSAQQFSDYHSELNMSSLELGDSALYFCASSTRASREWYTGELFFGEGSRLTVL.

With regard to this clonotype: Being one base from a much bigger clone, this may be a read error. The CDR3 DNA reads as TGTGCCAGCAGGACACGGGGGGCATATTCCTCCGAGCAGTACTTC. This gives the protein CASRTRGAYSSEQYF. This chain joins TRBV27 and TRBJ2-7, with D perhaps matching TRBD2 (7 bases). Looked up from germline, CDR1 is MNHEY and CDR2 is SMNVEV (reference sequence). The CDR3 loop spans 15 amino acids.

Concerning this clonotype: The limits of the CDR3 on the DNA are not certain, so only TCRdb's listed CDR3 is given. CDR3 amino acids: CASSTSKGGTGELFF. The rearrangement joins TRBV10-1 to TRBJ2-2; TRBD2 was called by the table and not checked on the DNA. Both ends counted, the CDR3 spans 15 residues. Germline V gives CDR1 WNHNN, CDR2 SYGVQD (reference sequence).

This clonotype has at least ten counts. This sequence joins TRBV20-1 and TRBJ2-5; the match to TRBD2 covers 7 bases. Germline assignment: CDR1 DFQATT and CDR2 SNEGSKA (reference sequence). J gave up 3 bases and V 3 bases, and 7 bases lay outside the gene matches. The CDR3 totals 14 residues. The CDR3 nucleotides read TGCAGTGCTAGTGGCGGGAGTGCTGAAGAGACCCAGTACTTC. Its translation is CSASGGSAEETQYF.

To note about this clonotype: The conserved phenylalanine or tryptophan normally closing the CDR3 is absent here, so this likely arose from a read error. The chain employs TRBV4-1 and TRBJ2-2, with no clear D. The CDR3 runs to 14 residues. Trimming took 4 bases from V and 4 from J, leaving 10 bases between them. In germline, CDR1 is MGHRA, CDR2 YSYEKL. The CDR3 nucleotides read TGCGCCAGCAGCCCTGGCAGATTCACCGGGGAGCTGTTTCTT. As protein: CASSPGRFTGELFL.

This clonotype appeared many times. Written as DNA, the CDR3 is TGTGCCAGCAGTGGACAGGGGCCCCGCGGGCCCCAGCATTTT. Encoded protein: CASSGQGPRGPQHF. The chain links TRBV12-3 or TRBV12-4 to TRBJ1-5; 9 bases match TRBD1. The CDR3 length is 14 residues. The V segment lost 5 bases and the J segment 9 bases; nucleotides outside the gene matches: 8.

The gene calls are TRBV19 and TRBJ2-1; D not certain. Germline lookup yields CDR1 LNHDA and CDR2 SQIVND (reference sequence). Between the trimmed V and J ends, which lost 3 bases and 2 bases, there was a span of 17 bases. The CDR3 is 17 residues long. This CDR3 reads CASSITHLRIAYNEQFF. CDR3 DNA: TGTGCCAGTAGTATCACACACCTTAGAATCGCCTACAATGAGCAGTTCTTC.

In its sample, this clonotype was seen many times. This rearrangement joins TRBV5-1 to TRBJ1-3; 9 bases agree with TRBD1. CDR1 is SGHRS and CDR2 is YFSETQ in the germline V gene. J was trimmed by 4 bases and V by 1 base; bases with no gene match: 12. The CDR3 loop spans 18 amino acids. The CDR3 coding sequence is TGCGCCAGCAGCTTGTGGGCCCCGGGACAGGGTTTCGGAAACACCATATATTTT. Amino acid sequence: CASSLWAPGQGFGNTIYF.

The table lists this clonotype with many counts. The chain combines TRBV2 with TRBJ2-1, with 10 bases identical to TRBD2. The germline CDR1 and CDR2 sequences are SNHLY and FYNNEI. The CDR3 contains 21 residues. V shed 11 bases and J 0 bases; nucleotides not matched to a gene: 25. As DNA, the CDR3 is TGTGCCCAGAGAAGCAGGGTGGGAGGGGAGCGGGAGGGCCTCTCCTACAATGAGCAGTTCTTC. This encodes CAQRSRVGGEREGLSYNEQFF.